These 16 T cell receptor beta chains share one sample of origin, sequenced in a study of T cells after posttransplantation cyclophosphamide. Repertoires were generated with immunoSEQ multiplex PCR, while TCRdb's copy carries only in-frame clones and drops some. Reported are approximately 15,000 clones, none seen only once; the ten largest carry approximately 0.5%. Busulfan-fludarabine conditioning, marrow transplant, and cyclophosphamide on days +3 and +4 were administered. The sample consisted of PBMCs, taken after allogeneic stem cell transplant with posttransplant cyclophosphamide. These receptors were taken from a female patient aged 30 to 45 who received an allogeneic stem cell transplant from a related donor, was CMV-positive, and had no GVHD. The graft donor may have contributed some T cells.

There are many counts of this clone. V usage is TRBV4-1 and J usage is TRBJ2-3, with 9 bases aligning to TRBD2. The CDR3 totals 16 residues. V trimming: 3 bases; J trimming: 0 bases; junction bases outside the gene matches: 4. Germline values: CDR1 MGHRA, CDR2 YSYEKL. The DNA of the CDR3 is TGCGCCAGCAGCCAGGGACTAGCCCGAAGCACAGATACGCAGTATTTT. Amino acid sequence: CASSQGLARSTDTQYF.

By share of the sample, this clone is medium-sized (0.01 to 0.1%). The chain's CDR3 is CASSPRDNAAFF. CDR3 DNA: TGTGCCAGTAGTCCCCGGGACAACGCCGCTTTCTTT. This rearrangement joins TRBV19 to TRBJ1-1, with D possibly being TRBD1 (6 bases). The V gene's germline CDR1 is LNHDA and CDR2 SQIVND (reference sequence). The CDR3 runs to 12 residues. The V end was cut by 5 bases, the J end by 11 bases, with 15 bases between.

This clone was observed many times. V is TRBV11-2 and J is TRBJ2-7, with 7 nucleotides matching TRBD1. The CDR3 consists of 16 residues. From germline, CDR1 is SGHAT and CDR2 FQNNGV. Trimming removed 1 base from V and 0 bases from J; junction bases left unmatched: 6. CDR3 sequence reads: CASSLAGTANSYEQYF. CDR3 DNA: TGTGCCAGCAGCTTAGCCGGGACAGCAAACTCCTACGAGCAGTACTTC.

This clone showed up many times. The chain has TRBV19 and TRBJ2-1, with D perhaps matching TRBD2 (6 bases). The germline CDR1 and CDR2 sequences are LNHDA and SQIVND (reference sequence). Deletions cut 5 bases from V and 1 base from J, with 12 bases between. The CDR3 runs to 15 residues. The CDR3 DNA sequence: TGTGCCAGTAGTTACCGGGACTTTTCCTACAATGAGCAGTTCTTC. Translation: CASSYRDFSYNEQFF.

Many counts were recorded for this clone. The J gene is TRBJ2-7, the V gene TRBV19, with 7 bases matching TRBD2. J was trimmed by 3 bases and V by 6 bases; bases with no gene match: 8. This CDR3 comprises 14 residues. In germline, CDR1 is LNHDA, CDR2 SQIVND (reference sequence). This chain's CDR3 is CASSPREVFYEQYF. The CDR3, as DNA: TGTGCCAGTAGCCCTCGGGAGGTCTTCTACGAGCAGTACTTC.

This clone came up many times. V is TRBV27 and J is TRBJ2-3; D gene unclear. The CDR3 loop spans 18 amino acids. Trimming cost V 0 bases and J 0 bases, with 16 bases left between them. Looked up from germline, CDR1 is MNHEY and CDR2 is SMNVEV (reference sequence). As DNA, the CDR3 is TGTGCCAGCAGTTTATCCCGTCTAAAGAGGCGGAGCACAGATACGCAGTATTTT. It codes for CASSLSRLKRRSTDTQYF.

This clone was seen repeatedly, ten times or more. The chain recombines TRBV27 with TRBJ2-7, with 9 bases matching TRBD2. The CDR3 length is 18 residues. Trimming removed 3 bases from V and 3 bases from J; junction bases left unmatched: 15. CDR1 and CDR2 from the germline V gene are MNHEY and SMNVEV (reference sequence). CDR3 coding DNA: TGTGCCAGCAGTTTCGCCAACACAGGGACAGCGGGAGGCTACGAGCAGTACTTC. Its protein is CASSFANTGTAGGYEQYF.

This clone has ten or more counts. V is TRBV29-1 and J is TRBJ1-1; tentatively, D is TRBD1 (5 bases). The CDR3 sequence is 11 residues long. The ends were cut back, 5 bases at V and 5 bases at J, with 9 bases in the middle. In germline, CDR1 is SQVTM, CDR2 ANQGSEA. CDR3 sequence reads: CSVQGWTEAFF. The DNA of the CDR3 is TGCAGCGTTCAGGGTTGGACTGAAGCTTTCTTT. The full variable domain, in which reference TRBV29-1 and TRBJ1-1 provide the parts outside the CDR3, is SAVISQKPSRDICQRGTSLTIQCQVDSQVTMMFWYRQQPGQSLTLIATANQGSEATYESGFVIDKFPISRPNLTFSTLTVSNMSPEDSSIYLCSVQGWTEAFFGQGTRLTVV.

This clone has a count of ten or more. The chain combines TRBV28 with TRBJ1-1; perhaps TRBD1 as D (5 bases). Trimming took off 8 bases at V and 0 bases at J, with 13 bases between the two ends. Germline CDR1 is MDHEN and CDR2 is SYDVKM. The CDR3 sequence is 14 residues long. In DNA form, the CDR3 reads TGTGCCAGCGGTCGGATCAGGGTGAACACTGAAGCTTTCTTT. It translates to CASGRIRVNTEAFF.

This clone was counted many times. The chain carries TRBV6-6 and TRBJ2-5, with D possibly matching TRBD2 (6 bases). CDR1 is MNHNY and CDR2 is SVGAGI in the germline V gene (reference sequence). This CDR3 region has 14 residues. Trimming took off 8 bases at V and 5 bases at J, with 18 bases between the two ends. The DNA for the CDR3 is TGTGCCAGCCGGGGACTTGGCGGGGCGGAGACCCAGTACTTC. It is translated as CASRGLGGAETQYF.

This clone appeared many times. The J gene is TRBJ2-5, the V gene TRBV28, with no clear D. Per germline, CDR1 MDHEN and CDR2 SYDVKM. V lost 2 bases and J 7 bases, leaving 14 bases between the germline ends. The CDR3 length is 14 residues. The CDR3, as DNA: TGTGCCAGCAGTTTACCTGACAACCAATGGACCCAGTACTTC. As protein: CASSLPDNQWTQYF.

This clone was recorded at least ten times. The rearrangement joins TRBV6-6 to TRBJ2-2, with D unresolved. The germline V gene encodes CDR1 MNHNY and CDR2 SVGAGI (reference sequence). The CDR3 is 16 amino acids. V was shortened by 3 bases and J by 1 base, with 12 bases between the two germline ends. In DNA, the CDR3 is TGTGCCAGCAGTTATAATCCCGGAGAGAACACCGGGGAGCTGTTTTTT. This encodes CASSYNPGENTGELFF.

This clone was recorded at least ten times. The genes are TRBV11-3 and TRBJ2-5, with D uncertain. CDR3 length: 14 residues. Trimming left V 1 base short and J 1 base short, with 7 bases between. Per germline, CDR1 SGHNT and CDR2 YENEEA. This CDR3 reads CASSLGAGQETQYF. CDR3 nucleotides: TGTGCCAGCAGCTTAGGGGCAGGCCAAGAGACCCAGTACTTC. The full variable domain, rest sourced from reference TRBV11-3 and TRBJ2-5, is EAGVVQSPRYKIIEKKQPVAFWCNPISGHNTLYWYLQNLGQGPELLIRYENEEAVDDSQLPKDRFSAERLKGVDSTLKIQPAELGDSAVYLCASSLGAGQETQYFGPGTRLLVL.

This clone was recorded at least ten times. The chain couples TRBV30 to TRBJ2-7; 7 positions match TRBD2. CDR3 size: 17 residues. Germline V CDR1 and CDR2: GTSNPN, SVGIG (reference sequence). V lost 0 bases, J lost 4 bases, and 15 bases stayed unmatched. The CDR3: CAWSVPPRLARTYEQYF. The CDR3 DNA is TGTGCCTGGAGTGTACCCCCCCGACTAGCCCGAACGTACGAGCAGTACTTC.

This clone has at least ten counts. The chain uses TRBV16 and TRBJ1-1; TRBD1 aligns across 10 bases. CDR1 is KGHSY and CDR2 is FQNENV in the germline V gene. Trimming at V came to 3 bases and at J to 4 bases, leaving 11 bases not matched to a gene. The CDR3 length is 17 residues. The CDR3 DNA is TGTGCCAGCAGCCAGAGGGACAGGGGAGTCAGGAGCACTGAAGCTTTCTTT. Protein: CASSQRDRGVRSTEAFF.

A note on this clone: The junction departs from the called germline gene at one end, perhaps through a read error. J is TRBJ1-3 and V is TRBV10-3; D perhaps matches TRBD1 (6 bases). There are 14 residues in the CDR3. The germline V gene encodes CDR1 ENHRY and CDR2 SYGVKD. In DNA form, the CDR3 reads TGTGCCACTCACCCGACAGGCGCTGGAAACGCCATATATTTT. It yields the protein CATHPTGAGNAIYF.